The T cell receptor (beta chain) described here comes from a study of identical twins. Ten or more counts support this clonotype. Its antigen is unknown. Study outcomes and limitations: Conclusions were drawn cross-sectionally by statistical analysis, without following the same donors. Out-of-frame alpha sequences shared between twins exhibited an excess of low generation probability.

TCRdb called the 5' RACE reads again in MiXCR, with one record for every CDR3 protein. The sample includes roughly 690,000 distinct CDR3 sequences, less than 7% of them seen just once. There are 14 residues in the CDR3. Trimming took off 5 bases at V and 7 bases at J, with 17 bases between the two ends. Sequencing used naive T cells sorted from blood. This chain joins TRBV12-3 or TRBV12-4 and TRBJ1-1; a possible D gene is TRBD1 (5 bases). This TCR came from a man younger than 30 in good health. The CDR3 DNA follows: TGTGCCAGCAGTCCGCTCATTCCCGGGGGTGAAGCTTTCTTT. Its protein product is CASSPLIPGGEAFF.